These 4 T cell receptor beta chains originate from one sample sequenced in a study of blood T cell repertoires in COVID-19. Clones were sequenced by immunoSEQ multiplex PCR, and TCRdb holds only the in-frame ones, with some missing. Among about 47,000 clones listed, approximately 86% were seen once. The sequenced sample consisted of peripheral blood. The receptors shown here come from a man aged 50 to 59 with active COVID-19.

The chain carries TRBV11-1 and TRBJ2-3, with 7 bases identical to TRBD1. CDR1 SGHAT and CDR2 FQDESV come from the germline V gene (reference sequence). The junction had 7 bases not matched to a gene; V was cut back by 2 bases and J by 2 bases. This CDR3 region has 16 residues. The CDR3 protein is CASSLRVGTATDTQYF. The CDR3 DNA sequence: TGTGCCAGCAGCTTAAGGGTCGGGACAGCCACAGATACGCAGTATTTT. The variable domain in full, with the rest retrieved from reference TRBV11-1 and TRBJ2-3, is EAEVAQSPRYKITEKSQAVAFWCDPISGHATLYWYRQILGQGPELLVQFQDESVVDDSQLPKDRFSAERLKGVDSTLKIQPAELGDSAMYLCASSLRVGTATDTQYFGPGTRLTVL.

The rearrangement links TRBV9 to TRBJ2-7, with TRBD2 matching over 11 bases. The CDR3 is 19 residues long. In germline, CDR1 is SGDLS, CDR2 YYNGEE. J was trimmed by 2 bases and V by 4 bases; bases with no gene match: 17. CDR3 region: CASSSLPTSGMGGTYEQYF. CDR3 DNA sequence: TGTGCCAGCAGCTCCTTGCCGACTAGCGGGATGGGGGGAACCTACGAGCAGTACTTC.

The V gene is TRBV7-9, the J gene TRBJ2-3, with D perhaps TRBD1 (5 bases). CDR1 and CDR2 from the germline V gene are SEHNR and FQNEAQ (reference sequence). This CDR3 region has 13 residues. Deletions cut 11 bases from V and 4 bases from J, with 16 bases between. The CDR3 coding sequence is TGTGCCGGGGTACAGGACAACGCAGATACGCAGTATTTT. Translated, it gives CAGVQDNADTQYF.

The CDR3 coding sequence is TGTGCCACCAGTGACCCACCCAGGGGACCGTTCTCTGGAAACACCATATATTTT. Protein product: CATSDPPRGPFSGNTIYF. The genes are TRBV24-1 and TRBJ1-3, with D possibly TRBD1 on 6 matching bases. Germline CDR1 is KGHDR and CDR2 is SFDVKD. The V end was cut by 4 bases, the J end by 0 bases, with 18 bases between. The CDR3 length is 18 residues.